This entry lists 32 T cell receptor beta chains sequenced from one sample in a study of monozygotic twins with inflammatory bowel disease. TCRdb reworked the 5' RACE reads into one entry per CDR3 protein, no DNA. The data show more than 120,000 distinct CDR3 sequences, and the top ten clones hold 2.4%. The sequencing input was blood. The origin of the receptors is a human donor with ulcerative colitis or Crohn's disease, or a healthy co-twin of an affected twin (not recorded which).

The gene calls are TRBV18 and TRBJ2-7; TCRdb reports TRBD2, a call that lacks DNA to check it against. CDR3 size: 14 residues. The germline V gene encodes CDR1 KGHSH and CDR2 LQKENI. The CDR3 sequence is CASSPGRPRGEQYF.

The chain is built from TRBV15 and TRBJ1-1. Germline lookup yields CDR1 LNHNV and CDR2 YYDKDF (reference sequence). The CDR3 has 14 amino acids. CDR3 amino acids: CATSRPTAFTEAFF.

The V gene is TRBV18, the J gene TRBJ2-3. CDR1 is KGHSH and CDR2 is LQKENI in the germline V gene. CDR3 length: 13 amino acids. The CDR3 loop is CASSPPGSDTQYF.

CDR3 residues: CSVATGLTQNTEAFF. The rearrangement joins TRBV29-1 to TRBJ1-1; TCRdb selects TRBD1, and the lack of DNA leaves this call unchecked. Per the germline V gene, CDR1 is SQVTM and CDR2 is ANQGSEA. This CDR3 comprises 15 residues.

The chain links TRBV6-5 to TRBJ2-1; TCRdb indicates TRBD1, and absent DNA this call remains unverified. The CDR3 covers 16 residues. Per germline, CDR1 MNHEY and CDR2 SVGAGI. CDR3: CASSYYGRGTYNEQFF.

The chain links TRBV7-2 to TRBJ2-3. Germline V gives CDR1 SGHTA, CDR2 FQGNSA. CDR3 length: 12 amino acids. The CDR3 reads CASSLARDTQYF.

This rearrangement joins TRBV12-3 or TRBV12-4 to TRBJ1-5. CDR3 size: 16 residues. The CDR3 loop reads CASSFEWEMSNQPQHF.

The CDR3 is CAIRPASSSTEAFF. V usage is TRBV10-3 and J usage is TRBJ1-1. The CDR3 spans 14 residues. CDR1 is ENHRY and CDR2 is SYGVKD in the germline V gene.

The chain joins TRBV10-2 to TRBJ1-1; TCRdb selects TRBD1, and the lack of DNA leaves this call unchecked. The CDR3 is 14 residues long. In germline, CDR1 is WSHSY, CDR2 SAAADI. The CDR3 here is CASTRTGSGTEAFF.

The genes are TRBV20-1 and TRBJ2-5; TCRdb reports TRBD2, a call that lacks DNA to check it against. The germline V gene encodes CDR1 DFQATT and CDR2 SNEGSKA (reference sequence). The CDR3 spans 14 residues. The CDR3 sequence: CSAGEIAGQETQYF.

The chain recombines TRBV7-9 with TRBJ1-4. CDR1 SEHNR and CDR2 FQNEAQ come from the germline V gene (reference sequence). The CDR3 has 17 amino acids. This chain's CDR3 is CASSLSRGLATNEKLFF.

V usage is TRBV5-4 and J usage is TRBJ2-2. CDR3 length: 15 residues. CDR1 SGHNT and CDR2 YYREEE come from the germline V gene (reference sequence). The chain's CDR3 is CASRGSPVNTGELFF. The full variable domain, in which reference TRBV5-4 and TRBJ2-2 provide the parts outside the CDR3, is ETGVTQSPTHLIKTRGQQVTLRCSSQSGHNTVSWYQQALGQGPQFIFQYYREEENGRGNFPPRFSGLQFPNYSSELNVNALELDDSALYLCASRGSPVNTGELFFGEGSRLTVL.

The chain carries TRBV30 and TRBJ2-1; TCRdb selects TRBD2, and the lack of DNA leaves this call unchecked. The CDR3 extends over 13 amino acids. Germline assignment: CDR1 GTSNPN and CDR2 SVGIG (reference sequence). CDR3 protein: CAWSPHGEGAEFF. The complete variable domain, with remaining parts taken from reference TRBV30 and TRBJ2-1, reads SQTIHQWPATLVQPVGSPLSLECTVEGTSNPNLYWYRQAAGRGLQLLFYSVGIGQISSEVPQNLSASRPQDRQFILSSKKLLLSDSGFYLCAWSPHGEGAEFFGPGTRLTVL.

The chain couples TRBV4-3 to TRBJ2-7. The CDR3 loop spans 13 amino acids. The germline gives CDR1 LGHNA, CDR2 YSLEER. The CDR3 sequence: CASSREGSYEQYF.

CDR3 sequence reads: CSASAGGGTDTQYF. This chain connects TRBV20-1 to TRBJ2-3; TCRdb lists TRBD2, though no DNA is available to test this call. Germline V gene lookup returns CDR1 DFQATT and CDR2 SNEGSKA (reference sequence). CDR3 length: 14 amino acids.

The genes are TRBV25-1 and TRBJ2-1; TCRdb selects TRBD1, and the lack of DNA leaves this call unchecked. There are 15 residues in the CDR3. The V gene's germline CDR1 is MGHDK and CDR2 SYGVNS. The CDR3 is CASTPGVEPTNEQFF.

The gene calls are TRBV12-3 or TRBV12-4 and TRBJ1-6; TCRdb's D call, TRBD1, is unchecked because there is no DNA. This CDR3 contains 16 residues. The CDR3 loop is CASSLNDGGQNSPLHF.

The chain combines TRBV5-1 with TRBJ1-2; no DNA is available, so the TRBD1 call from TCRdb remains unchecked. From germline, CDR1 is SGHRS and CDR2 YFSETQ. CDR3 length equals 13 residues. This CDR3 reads CASSPTNQGGYTF. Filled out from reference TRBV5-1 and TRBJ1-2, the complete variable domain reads KAGVTQTPRYLIKTRGQQVTLSCSPISGHRSVSWYQQTPGQGLQFLFEYFSETQRNKGNFPGRFSGRQFSNSRSEMNVSTLELGDSALYLCASSPTNQGGYTFGSGTRLTVV.

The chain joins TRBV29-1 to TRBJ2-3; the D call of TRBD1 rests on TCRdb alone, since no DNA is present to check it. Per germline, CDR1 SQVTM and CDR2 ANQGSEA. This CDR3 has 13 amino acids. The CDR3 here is CSVLPSWADTQYF.

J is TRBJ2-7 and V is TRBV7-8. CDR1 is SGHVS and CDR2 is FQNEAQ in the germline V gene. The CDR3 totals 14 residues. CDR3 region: CASSPVEDSYEQYF.

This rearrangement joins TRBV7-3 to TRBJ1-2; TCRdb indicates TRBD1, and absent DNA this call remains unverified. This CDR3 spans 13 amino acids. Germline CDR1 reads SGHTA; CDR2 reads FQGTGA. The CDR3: CASSSGTGRGYTF. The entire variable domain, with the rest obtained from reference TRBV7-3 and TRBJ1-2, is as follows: GAGVSQTPSNKVTEKGKYVELRCDPISGHTALYWYRQSLGQGPEFLIYFQGTGAADDSGLPNDRFFAVRPEGSVSTLKIQRTERGDSAVYLCASSSGTGRGYTFGSGTRLTVV.

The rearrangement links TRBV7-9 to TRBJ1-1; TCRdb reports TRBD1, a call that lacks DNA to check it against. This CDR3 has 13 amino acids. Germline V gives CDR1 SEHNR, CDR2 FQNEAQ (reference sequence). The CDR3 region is CASASWGGHEAFF.

The CDR3 protein is CASAEDHGTGSPLHF. The rearrangement uses TRBV5-1 and TRBJ1-6; TCRdb's D call, TRBD1, is unchecked because there is no DNA. This CDR3 has 15 residues. CDR1 is SGHRS, CDR2 YFSETQ, per germline.

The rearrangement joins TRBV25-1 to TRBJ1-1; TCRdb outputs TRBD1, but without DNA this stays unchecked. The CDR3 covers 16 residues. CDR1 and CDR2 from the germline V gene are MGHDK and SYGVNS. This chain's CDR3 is CASSDGGAGVRVEAFF. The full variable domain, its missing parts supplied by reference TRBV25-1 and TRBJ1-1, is EADIYQTPRYLVIGTGKKITLECSQTMGHDKMYWYQQDPGMELHLIHYSYGVNSTEKGDLSSESTVSRIRTEHFPLTLESARPSHTSQYLCASSDGGAGVRVEAFFGQGTRLTVV.

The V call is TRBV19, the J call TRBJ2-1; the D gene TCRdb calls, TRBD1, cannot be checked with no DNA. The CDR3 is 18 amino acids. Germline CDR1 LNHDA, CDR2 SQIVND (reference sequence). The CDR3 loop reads CASSIVMTYRVTYNEQFF.

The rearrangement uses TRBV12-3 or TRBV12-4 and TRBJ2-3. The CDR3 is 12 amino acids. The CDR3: CASSKTDHTQYF.

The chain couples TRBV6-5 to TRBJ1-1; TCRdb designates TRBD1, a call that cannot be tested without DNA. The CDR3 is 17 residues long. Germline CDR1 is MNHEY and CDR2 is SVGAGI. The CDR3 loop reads CASSYGRRTGSNTEAFF.

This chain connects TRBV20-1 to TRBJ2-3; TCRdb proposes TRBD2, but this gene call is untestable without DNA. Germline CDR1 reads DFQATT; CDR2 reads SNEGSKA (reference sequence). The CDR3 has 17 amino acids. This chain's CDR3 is CSARDGYPARGTDTQYF.

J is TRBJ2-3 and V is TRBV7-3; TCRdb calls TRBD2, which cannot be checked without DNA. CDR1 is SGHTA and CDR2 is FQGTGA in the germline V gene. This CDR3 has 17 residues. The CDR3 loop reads CASSSKPLATSTDTQYF.

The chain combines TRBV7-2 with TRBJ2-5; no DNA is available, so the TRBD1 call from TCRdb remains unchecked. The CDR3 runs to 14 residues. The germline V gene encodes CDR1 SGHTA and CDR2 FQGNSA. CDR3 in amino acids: CASSLYWDSKTQYF.

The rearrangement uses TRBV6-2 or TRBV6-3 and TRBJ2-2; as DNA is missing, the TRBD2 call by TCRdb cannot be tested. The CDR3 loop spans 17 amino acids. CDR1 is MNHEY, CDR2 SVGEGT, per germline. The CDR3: CASRPLGLASYTGELFF.

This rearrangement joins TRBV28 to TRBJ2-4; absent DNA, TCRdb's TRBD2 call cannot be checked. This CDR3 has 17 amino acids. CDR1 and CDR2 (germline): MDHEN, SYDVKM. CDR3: CASSSDPGLGWRDIQYF. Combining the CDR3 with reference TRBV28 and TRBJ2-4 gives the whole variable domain DVKVTQSSRYLVKRTGEKVFLECVQDMDHENMFWYRQDPGLGLRLIYFSYDVKMKEKGDIPEGYSVSREKKERFSLILESASTNQTSMYLCASSSDPGLGWRDIQYFGAGTRLSVL.